A selection of T cell receptor beta chains follows, all from one sample in a study of cytomegalovirus exposure and HLA in healthy donors. Data came from immunoSEQ multiplex PCR; TCRdb stores just in-frame clones and leaves some out. The table lists about 200,000 clones, 9.5% to 15% of them singletons. The sequencing sample was made of PBMCs. The receptors here all came from a man aged 50 to 60 in good health and CMV-seropositive. Both conserved end residues are part of each CDR3. Each record gives: clone size, V gene, J gene, D gene, CDR3 DNA, CDR3 protein. The D gene is left open where the match is weak. Expanded clones get a size class; other rows say once, few or many, or leave the size out.

.	TRBV15	TRBJ1-4	.	TGTGCCACCAGCAGAGGGGCTCAGGCGGGTGAAAAACTGTTTTTT	CATSRGAQAGEKLFF
few	TRBV7-8	TRBJ2-7	.	TGTGCCAGCAGCACAACGGGAACCTACGAGCAGTACTTC	CASSTTGTYEQYF
.	TRBV27	TRBJ1-4	.	TGTGCCAGCAGTTTTAACGGGGCAGGGAGGGAAAAACTGTTTTTT	CASSFNGAGREKLFF
.	TRBV14	TRBJ2-7	TRBD2	TGTGCCAGCAGCCCCACTAGCGGGGGGGGTTCCTACGAGCAGTACTTC	CASSPTSGGGSYEQYF
.	TRBV15	TRBJ1-1	.	TGTGCCACCAGCAGGAAACAGGGACGGGACACTGAAGCTTTCTTT	CATSRKQGRDTEAFF
few	TRBV5-1	TRBJ1-3	.	TGCGCCAGCAGCTATGCGACAGGCCTCTCTGGAAACACCATATATTTT	CASSYATGLSGNTIYF
.	TRBV27	TRBJ2-3	TRBD2	TGTGCCAGCAGTTTATCAGGGACTAGAGCCACAGATACGCAGTATTTT	CASSLSGTRATDTQYF
.	TRBV7-8	TRBJ2-2	TRBD2	TGTGCCAGCAGCCCGGGGGGGGCGGCCACCGGGGAGCTGTTTTTT	CASSPGGAATGELFF
.	TRBV25-1	TRBJ2-1	.	TGTGCCAGCAGTTCATCCGGACGGGGCAATGAGCAGTTCTTC	CASSSSGRGNEQFF
.	TRBV30	TRBJ2-2	TRBD2	TGTGCCGGGAGGGTAGGAGCCCCCGGTCGGGGGGAGCTGTTTTTT	CAGRVGAPGRGELFF
.	TRBV7-3	TRBJ2-3	TRBD1	TGTGCCAGCAGCAGGACAGGGGCCACGCAGTATTTT	CASSRTGATQYF
.	TRBV13	TRBJ2-3	TRBD1	TGTGCCAGCAGCTTGGGACAGCTCACAGATACGCAGTATTTT	CASSLGQLTDTQYF
.	TRBV27	TRBJ2-3	.	TGTGCCAGCAGACCCTCGGGCAGGGCAGATACGCAGTATTTT	CASRPSGRADTQYF
.	TRBV29-1	TRBJ2-1	TRBD2	TGCAGCGTTGGCCCAGGGAGGGCTGAGCAGTTCTTC	CSVGPGRAEQFF
.	TRBV6-1	TRBJ1-1	.	TGTGCCAGCACAGGGGAACCAGGGGACACTGAAGCTTTCTTT	CASTGEPGDTEAFF
.	TRBV5-6	TRBJ1-2	.	TGTGCCAGCAGCCCTCTCAGGTTGGGAGACGGCTACACCTTC	CASSPLRLGDGYTF
.	TRBV14	TRBJ2-7	.	TGTGCCAGCAGCCAAGTTGTAGGGGTCAGGTTATCGAACGAGCAGTACTTC	CASSQVVGVRLSNEQYF
.	TRBV7-9	TRBJ1-1	TRBD1	TGTGCCAGCAGCCCCCGGACAGGGTTGGGCACTGAAGCTTTCTTT	CASSPRTGLGTEAFF
.	TRBV6-5	TRBJ2-1	.	TGTGCCAGCACTCCCCCCGGGGGGCATGAGCAGTTCTTC	CASTPPGGHEQFF
.	TRBV6-5	TRBJ1-5	.	TGTGCCAGCAGTTCCACCGACAGAGATCAGCCCCAGCATTTT	CASSSTDRDQPQHF
few	TRBV9	TRBJ1-2	.	TGTGCCAGCACCGACGGTGTAGGGGCCCCCTATGGCTACACCTTC	CASTDGVGAPYGYTF
.	TRBV7-9	TRBJ1-2	.	TGTGCCAGCAGCTTTTCTGACTATGGCTACACCTTC	CASSFSDYGYTF
.	TRBV10-3	TRBJ1-4	.	TGTGCCACGGCCGGGACATCGGGGGAAAAACTGTTTTTT	CATAGTSGEKLFF
.	TRBV18	TRBJ2-5	TRBD2	TGTGCCAGCTCACCAACTAGCGGGGGGCAGGCGCCTGGAGAGACCCAGTACTTC	CASSPTSGGQAPGETQYF
few	TRBV10-2	TRBJ1-4	TRBD1	TGCGCCAGCAGTGAGGGGACAGGGGCTGGAGAAAAACTGTTTTTT	CASSEGTGAGEKLFF
.	TRBV28	TRBJ1-2	.	TGTGCCAGCAGGGACAGCCTAAACTATGGCTACACCTTC	CASRDSLNYGYTF
few	TRBV29-1	TRBJ1-2	.	TGCAGCGTTGAGCGCCGGGAGGGCTACACCTTC	CSVERREGYTF
few	TRBV6-5	TRBJ1-1	.	TGTGCCAGCAGCGACACCGCCGGGATGAACACTGAAGCTTTCTTT	CASSDTAGMNTEAFF
few	TRBV4-2	TRBJ2-5	.	TGTGCCAGCAGCCAAGATACCCGCGATCAAGAGACCCAGTACTTC	CASSQDTRDQETQYF
.	TRBV21-1	TRBJ2-7	.	TGTGCCAGCATCCAAAGTCCGGGACAGGGGGTTACAGGGCAGTACTTC	CASIQSPGQGVTGQYF
few	TRBV7-7	TRBJ2-2	TRBD1	TGTGCCAGCAGCTTGGACAGGGCGACGACCGGGGAGCTGTTTTTT	CASSLDRATTGELFF
.	TRBV29-1	TRBJ1-5	TRBD1	TGCAGCGCCGGGGACAGGGGTTCGACCCAGCATTTT	CSAGDRGSTQHF
few	TRBV18	TRBJ1-5	.	TGTGCCAGCTCACCGGTGGACAGTAGCAATCAGCCCCAGCATTTT	CASSPVDSSNQPQHF
.	TRBV6-6	TRBJ2-1	TRBD2	TGTGCCAGCAGAAGTGCGGGGGGGGCCGGAAATGAGCAGTTCTTC	CASRSAGGAGNEQFF
.	TRBV10-1	TRBJ1-1	TRBD1	TGCGCCAGCAGAGGGGACAGGGGAGAAGCTTTCTTT	CASRGDRGEAFF
.	TRBV28	TRBJ1-1	.	TGTGCCAGCAGTTTGCCAGGGGACACTGAAGCTTTCTTT	CASSLPGDTEAFF
.	TRBV5-1	TRBJ2-7	TRBD1	TGCGCCAGCAGGTCGGACAGGGGAACCTACGAGCAGTACTTC	CASRSDRGTYEQYF
once	TRBV12-5	TRBJ2-2	.	TGTGCTAGTGGTACCGGGACACCAAACACCGGGGAGCTGTTTTTT	CASGTGTPNTGELFF
few	TRBV4-2	TRBJ2-5	.	TGTGCCAGCAGCCAAGCGTTAGGGGCGGTAGAGACCCAGTACTTC	CASSQALGAVETQYF
few	TRBV4-3	TRBJ2-2	TRBD2	TGCGCCAGCAGCGCCGGGACTAGCGGAAGAAACACCGGGGAGCTGTTTTTT	CASSAGTSGRNTGELFF
few	TRBV5-1	TRBJ1-1	TRBD1	TGCGCCAGCAGCCTCAGGAGGGGGCCAGACACTGAAGCTTTCTTT	CASSLRRGPDTEAFF
.	TRBV5-1	TRBJ2-3	.	TGCGCCAGCAGCTTTACCACCTCTACCACAGATACGCAGTATTTT	CASSFTTSTTDTQYF
.	TRBV5-1	TRBJ1-1	.	TGCGCCAGCACCCATGGGCTCGGGACACAGAACACTGAAGCTTTCTTT	CASTHGLGTQNTEAFF
few	TRBV2	TRBJ2-3	TRBD1	TGTGCCAGCAGTATCGGGACAGGCCCAGATACGCAGTATTTT	CASSIGTGPDTQYF
few	TRBV4-3	TRBJ2-2	.	TGCGCCAGCAGCCCCGGGACACTCACCGGGGAGCTGTTTTTT	CASSPGTLTGELFF